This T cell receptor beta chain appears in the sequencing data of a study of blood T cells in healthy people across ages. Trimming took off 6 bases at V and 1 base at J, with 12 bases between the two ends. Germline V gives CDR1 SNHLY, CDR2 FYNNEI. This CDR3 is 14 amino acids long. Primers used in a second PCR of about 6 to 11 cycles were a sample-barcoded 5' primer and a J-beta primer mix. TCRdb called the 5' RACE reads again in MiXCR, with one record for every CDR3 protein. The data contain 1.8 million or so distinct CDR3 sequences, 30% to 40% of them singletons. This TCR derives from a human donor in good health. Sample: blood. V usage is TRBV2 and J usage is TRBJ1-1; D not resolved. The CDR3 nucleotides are TGTGCCAGCAGCCCTCCGACCGAGAACACTGAAGCTTTCTTT. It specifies CASSPPTENTEAFF.